These 15 T cell receptor beta chains originate from one sample sequenced in a study of Graves' ophthalmopathy and Graves' hyperthyroidism. RNA served as the template for amplifying TCR beta CDR3 regions. Investigators did first-round RT-PCR with HTBI primers, then second-round multiplex PCR. TCRdb reprocessed the multiplex PCR reads with MiXCR, giving one entry per CDR3 protein. The table lists 650,000 to 800,000 distinct CDR3 sequences, approximately 39% of them singletons, with about 3.3% in the top ten. The sequenced sample consisted of peripheral blood. Every receptor here comes from an adult man with Graves' ophthalmopathy.

This clonotype has just a few counts. The CDR3 DNA reads as TGTGCCAGGGTGCACAGGGCACCCTACGAGCAGTACTTC. It specifies CARVHRAPYEQYF. The chain employs TRBV3-1 and TRBJ2-7; tentative D call: TRBD1 (6 bases). Between the trimmed V and J ends, which lost 9 bases and 2 bases, there was a span of 14 bases. Germline V CDR1 and CDR2: LGHDT, YNNKEL (reference sequence). The CDR3 is 13 residues long.

This clonotype was recorded at least ten times. This chain uses TRBV5-4 with TRBJ1-1; the match to TRBD1 covers 9 bases. CDR1 and CDR2 from the germline V gene are SGHNT and YYREEE (reference sequence). V gave up 5 bases and J gave up 3 bases; unmatched junction bases: 2. The CDR3 extends over 13 amino acids. CDR3: CASRDRGDTEAFF. CDR3 sequence (DNA): TGTGCCAGCAGGGACAGGGGTGACACTGAAGCTTTCTTT. The full variable domain, with the rest looked up from reference TRBV5-4 and TRBJ1-1, is ETGVTQSPTHLIKTRGQQVTLRCSSQSGHNTVSWYQQALGQGPQFIFQYYREEENGRGNFPPRFSGLQFPNYSSELNVNALELDDSALYLCASRDRGDTEAFFGQGTRLTVV.

The chain joins TRBV10-3 to TRBJ1-1, with D maybe TRBD1 (6 bases). V dropped 4 bases and J dropped 3 bases, with 12 bases sitting between them. This CDR3 has 14 amino acids. CDR1 is ENHRY, CDR2 SYGVKD, per germline. The CDR3 nucleotides are TGTGCCATCAGTGCACAGGGTTCGGACACTGAAGCTTTCTTT. Translating gives CAISAQGSDTEAFF.

The chain uses TRBV25-1 and TRBJ1-6; D gene unclear. This CDR3 comprises 14 residues. V shed 6 bases and J shed 9 bases, with 15 bases lying between them. Germline V gene sequence: CDR1 MGHDK, CDR2 SYGVNS. The CDR3 loop reads CASRVPGSSSPLHF. CDR3 DNA sequence: TGTGCCAGCAGAGTCCCGGGGTCCAGTTCACCCCTCCACTTT.

This clonotype was recorded many times. The rearrangement uses TRBV7-8 and TRBJ2-2; 12 bases align to TRBD1. The CDR3 has 16 amino acids. Germline CDR1 and CDR2: SGHVS and FQNEAQ. V was pared by 4 bases and J by 5 bases, with 5 bases of the junction left unmatched. For the CDR3, the DNA is TGTGCCAGCAGCTCTGGGGACAGGGGGCGTACCGGGGAGCTGTTTTTT. Translated, it gives CASSSGDRGRTGELFF.

This clonotype was counted at least ten times. The chain uses TRBV24-1 and TRBJ1-4; weak D call: TRBD1 (5 bases). Germline V gives CDR1 KGHDR, CDR2 SFDVKD. The ends were cut back, 6 bases at V and 7 bases at J, with 11 bases in the middle. This CDR3 spans 13 amino acids. CDR3 DNA sequence: TGTGCCACCAGTCGGAGGGGAAGTGAAAAACTGTTTTTT. It yields the protein CATSRRGSEKLFF.

The V and J genes are TRBV11-2 and TRBJ1-6; a possible D gene is TRBD1 (6 bases). The CDR3 totals 21 residues. Trimming took 5 bases from V and 8 from J, leaving 34 bases between them. The germline gives CDR1 SGHAT, CDR2 FQNNGV. The CDR3 DNA is TGTGCCAGCAGCGAGAGCGCCCACCTGGCCCCCAGGGGAGTTGGGGATTCACCCCTCCACTTT. Translation: CASSESAHLAPRGVGDSPLHF. Full variable domain (remainder filled in from reference TRBV11-2 and TRBJ1-6): EAGVAQSPRYKIIEKRQSVAFWCNPISGHATLYWYQQILGQGPKLLIQFQNNGVVDDSQLPKDRFSAERLKGVDSTLKIQPAKLEDSAVYLCASSESAHLAPRGVGDSPLHFGNGTRLTVT.

This clonotype was observed a handful of times. The chain employs TRBV30 and TRBJ2-7, with TRBD1 as a possible D gene (5 bases). V lost 2 bases and J 1 base, leaving 9 bases between the germline ends. The CDR3 has 13 amino acids. Germline CDR1 is GTSNPN and CDR2 is SVGIG (reference sequence). CDR3 residues: CAWSRGSSYEQYF. The CDR3 DNA reads TGTGCCTGGAGTAGGGGTTCATCCTACGAGCAGTACTTC.

The chain employs TRBV6-2 or TRBV6-3 and TRBJ1-6, with a weak D call TRBD1 (5 bases). V was clipped by 2 bases and J by 10 bases, with 15 bases between them. Germline-derived CDR1 and CDR2 are MNHEY and SVGEGT. The CDR3 covers 15 residues. The CDR3 reads CASSYRDGGKSPLHF. CDR3 coding DNA: TGTGCCAGCAGTTACCGGGACGGTGGAAAGTCACCCCTCCACTTT.

As concerns this clonotype: Since no conserved phenylalanine or tryptophan closes the CDR3, a read error is the likely cause. This chain links TRBV7-3 with TRBJ2-5; TRBD2 agrees at 7 bases. The germline V gene encodes CDR1 SGHTA and CDR2 FQGTGA. This CDR3 comprises 14 residues. V was pared by 0 bases and J by 2 bases, with 0 bases of the junction left unmatched. In DNA form, the CDR3 reads TGTGCCAGCAGCTTAACCGGGGGGCAAGAGACCCAGTACCTC. Amino acid sequence: CASSLTGGQETQYL.

V is TRBV19 and J is TRBJ2-2; 9 bases are a match to TRBD1. Trimming took 3 bases from V and 2 from J; bases not matched to a gene: 7. This CDR3 contains 17 residues. Germline CDR1 and CDR2: LNHDA and SQIVND (reference sequence). Here the CDR3 DNA reads TGTGCCAGTAGTATCCCGGACAGGGGATTTAACACCGGGGAGCTGTTTTTT. Translating it yields CASSIPDRGFNTGELFF.

The chain links TRBV15 to TRBJ2-5; 7 nucleotides agree with TRBD2. V was clipped by 4 bases and J by 1 base; unmatched bases: 9. Germline assignment: CDR1 LNHNV and CDR2 YYDKDF (reference sequence). The CDR3 has 16 residues. The DNA for the CDR3 is TGTGCCACCAGCATTGGCCGACGCGGGAGCCAAGAGACCCAGTACTTC. Amino acid sequence: CATSIGRRGSQETQYF.

As concerns this clonotype: Germline is not matched at one junction end, which may reflect a read error. The gene calls are TRBV29-1 and TRBJ2-7; 7 bases are a match to TRBD2. This CDR3 comprises 12 residues. Looked up from germline, CDR1 is SQVTM and CDR2 is ANQGSEA. The CDR3 region is CSVFREGGELYF. CDR3 nucleotides: TGCAGCGTTTTCAGGGAGGGCGGCGAGCTGTACTTC.

In its sample, this clonotype was seen many times. The rearrangement uses TRBV10-3 and TRBJ2-2, with a tentative D call TRBD2 (6 bases). CDR3 size: 17 residues. V lost 5 bases and J lost 4, with 20 bases in between. The V gene's germline CDR1 is ENHRY and CDR2 SYGVKD. The CDR3 is CAISLPHVGGGTGELFF. In nucleotides, the CDR3 is TGTGCCATCAGTTTGCCCCATGTGGGGGGTGGCACCGGGGAGCTGTTTTTT.

The V call is TRBV10-2, the J call TRBJ1-2; 8 bases agree with TRBD1. CDR1 WSHSY and CDR2 SAAADI come from the germline V gene. Germline trimming cut 7 bases from V and 8 bases from J; bases unmatched to any gene: 15. The CDR3 length is 15 residues. CDR3: CASTPGDRPQEGYTF. CDR3 nucleotide sequence: TGCGCCAGCACCCCGGGGGACAGGCCTCAAGAGGGCTACACCTTC.